What follows are 25 T cell receptor beta chains derived from one specimen sequenced in a study of T cells after posttransplantation cyclophosphamide. Here immunoSEQ multiplex PCR was the method, and the copy in TCRdb shows in-frame clones only, minus some. This repertoire shows fewer than 40,000 clones, about 90% found once; its top ten account for just under 15%. The sequenced sample was PBMCs. These receptor sequences come from a middle-aged woman with a blood cancer, CMV-positive, and with a related stem cell donor.

The J gene is TRBJ1-2, the V gene TRBV12-5; D is uncertain. Per the germline V gene, CDR1 is LGHNT and CDR2 is FRNRAP. Between the trimmed V and J ends, which lost 0 bases and 2 bases, there was a span of 19 bases. The CDR3 length is 18 residues. Here the CDR3 reads CASGLVPVGGSQNYGYTF. CDR3 nucleotide sequence: TGTGCTAGTGGTTTGGTACCCGTCGGAGGCAGCCAGAACTATGGCTACACCTTC.

The genes are TRBV6-6 and TRBJ1-5; D remains unclear. Germline assignment: CDR1 MNHNY and CDR2 SVGAGI (reference sequence). V dropped 2 bases and J dropped 8 bases, with 7 bases sitting between them. The CDR3 loop spans 12 amino acids. DNA for the CDR3: TGTGCCAGCAGTTACCCCCCCGAGCCCCAGCATTTT. Translated: CASSYPPEPQHF.

This chain uses TRBV5-4 with TRBJ2-5; the match to TRBD1 covers 7 bases. Per the germline V gene, CDR1 is SGHNT and CDR2 is YYREEE (reference sequence). J was trimmed by 2 bases and V by 4 bases; bases with no gene match: 5. The CDR3 is 14 amino acids. The CDR3: CASSRLDRQETQYF. For the CDR3, the DNA is TGTGCCAGCAGCAGGCTGGACAGGCAAGAGACCCAGTACTTC.

V usage is TRBV28 and J usage is TRBJ2-5; D remains ambiguous. The J call may be faulty, since TRBJ2-7 better matches the DNA end. Germline CDR1 and CDR2: MDHEN and SYDVKM. This CDR3 is 14 amino acids long. CDR3 sequence reads: CASRARQADYEQYF. The CDR3 DNA reads TGTGCCAGCAGGGCCCGACAAGCAGACTACGAGCAGTACTTC.

The rearrangement joins TRBV14 to TRBJ1-2, with 9 nucleotides matching TRBD1. Trimming at V came to 4 bases and at J to 0 bases, leaving 6 bases not matched to a gene. The germline V gene has CDR1 SGHDN and CDR2 FVKESK. The CDR3 length is 16 residues. The CDR3 loop is CASSPWTGDTNYGYTF. CDR3 in DNA: TGTGCCAGCAGCCCTTGGACAGGGGACACTAACTATGGCTACACCTTC.

The rearrangement uses TRBV18 and TRBJ1-1; 10 bases are shared with TRBD1. Trimming at V came to 4 bases and at J to 5 bases, leaving 4 bases not matched to a gene. The CDR3 sequence is 14 residues long. Germline V gives CDR1 KGHSH, CDR2 LQKENI. The CDR3 nucleotides are TGTGCCAGCTCACGGGACAGGGGTTATACTGAAGCTTTCTTT. Its protein product is CASSRDRGYTEAFF.

This clone was found a few times. DNA of the CDR3: TGTGCCAGCAGCGGCGGACAGGGTGTACTGTTTTTT. Its translation is CASSGGQGVLFF. V gene TRBV2 combines with J gene TRBJ1-4, with 8 bases matching TRBD1. Germline-derived CDR1 and CDR2 are SNHLY and FYNNEI. The V segment lost 6 bases and the J segment 13 bases; nucleotides outside the gene matches: 7. The CDR3 spans 12 residues.

The chain employs TRBV5-1 and TRBJ1-4, with TRBD1 matching 8 bases. Trimming took 4 bases from V and 8 from J; bases not matched to a gene: 10. The germline V gene has CDR1 SGHRS and CDR2 YFSETQ. This CDR3 has 15 amino acids. CDR3 bases: TGCGCCAGCAGCCGCTCCGGGACAGGTCGAGAAAAACTGTTTTTT. Protein product: CASSRSGTGREKLFF.

This chain uses TRBV7-9 with TRBJ1-1, with D unclear. This CDR3 contains 15 residues. Trimming removed 5 bases at V and 5 bases at J, with 18 bases between. Germline CDR1 reads SEHNR; CDR2 reads FQNEAQ (reference sequence). CDR3 loop: CASSPPWREMTEAFF. The CDR3 DNA reads TGTGCCAGCAGCCCCCCGTGGAGGGAAATGACTGAAGCTTTCTTT.

The genes are TRBV6-5 and TRBJ1-1; TRBD1 agrees at 9 bases. Losses at the gene ends were 2 bases for V and 4 bases for J; bases not matched to a gene: 8. The germline CDR1 and CDR2 sequences are MNHEY and SVGAGI. CDR3 length equals 16 residues. CDR3 in amino acids: CASSYVPGQGGTEAFF. DNA for the CDR3: TGTGCCAGCAGTTACGTACCGGGACAGGGAGGCACTGAAGCTTTCTTT.

This rearrangement joins TRBV18 to TRBJ2-7, with a weak D call TRBD2 (7 bases). Trimming took 2 bases from V and 7 from J, leaving 15 bases between them. The germline V gene has CDR1 KGHSH and CDR2 LQKENI. This CDR3 region has 14 residues. CDR3 sequence (DNA): TGTGCCAGCTCACCATACGGGGGGCTGGAGGAGCAGTACTTC. Encoded protein: CASSPYGGLEEQYF.

V gene TRBV21-1 combines with J gene TRBJ2-5; whether TRBD2, the table's D call, matches the DNA was not checked. TRBV21-1 is listed as a pseudogene. There are 17 residues in the CDR3. CDR3: CASSSIQRAGWQETQYF. Here the CDR3 DNA reads TGTGCCAGCAGCTCAATCCAGCGAGCGGGGTGGCAAGAGACCCAGTACTTC.

This rearrangement joins TRBV2 to TRBJ2-3; 12 nucleotides agree with TRBD2. The V gene's germline CDR1 is SNHLY and CDR2 FYNNEI. This CDR3 contains 16 residues. Trimming at V came to 6 bases and at J to 1 base, leaving 5 bases not matched to a gene. This CDR3 reads CASRTSGGSRTDTQYF. The CDR3, as DNA: TGTGCCAGCAGGACTAGCGGGGGTTCACGCACAGATACGCAGTATTTT. The whole variable domain, remainder taken from reference TRBV2 and TRBJ2-3, is EPEVTQTPSHQVTQMGQEVILRCVPISNHLYFYWYRQILGQKVEFLVSFYNNEISEKSEIFDDQFSVERPDGSNFTLKIRSTKLEDSAMYFCASRTSGGSRTDTQYFGPGTRLTVL.

The V and J genes are TRBV19 and TRBJ2-5; tentatively, D is TRBD1 (5 bases). The CDR3 extends over 13 amino acids. Germline V lookup: CDR1 LNHDA, CDR2 SQIVND (reference sequence). V was clipped by 1 base and J by 5 bases, with 8 bases between them. CDR3 in amino acids: CASSIVNRETQYF. CDR3 DNA: TGTGCCAGTAGTATAGTGAACAGGGAGACCCAGTACTTC.

This clone was counted a single time. The V and J genes are TRBV10-3 and TRBJ2-7; D perhaps matches TRBD1 (5 bases). In germline, CDR1 is ENHRY, CDR2 SYGVKD. The CDR3 runs 14 residues. V lost 6 bases and J lost 2, with 14 bases in between. The CDR3 sequence is CAISPTDLPYEQYF. CDR3 sequence (DNA): TGTGCCATCAGCCCGACAGACCTACCCTACGAGCAGTACTTC.

The V and J genes are TRBV7-9 and TRBJ2-5; D gene uncertain. Trimming left V 1 base short and J 0 bases short, with 9 bases between. Per germline, CDR1 SEHNR and CDR2 FQNEAQ (reference sequence). The CDR3 extends over 15 amino acids. The CDR3: CASSLGARHQETQYF. CDR3 coding DNA: TGTGCCAGCAGCTTAGGGGCTCGCCACCAAGAGACCCAGTACTTC.

The genes are TRBV6-5 and TRBJ2-7; 7 bases are a match to TRBD1. The CDR3 contains 14 residues. V was clipped by 5 bases and J by 2 bases; unmatched bases: 6. Germline V CDR1 and CDR2: MNHEY, SVGAGI. The CDR3 here is CASSPGTATYEQYF. CDR3 bases: TGTGCCAGCAGTCCCGGGACAGCTACCTACGAGCAGTACTTC.

The chain links TRBV25-1 to TRBJ1-2, with 7 bases that match TRBD1. The trim removed 1 base at V and 4 bases at J, leaving 3 bases unmatched. Germline CDR1 and CDR2: MGHDK and SYGVNS. This CDR3 is built from 14 residues. CDR3 coding DNA: TGTGCCAGCAGTGAATGGGACAGAAGCTATGGCTACACCTTC. This gives the protein CASSEWDRSYGYTF.

The rearrangement joins TRBV29-1 to TRBJ1-2; 8 bases are a match to TRBD1. The trim removed 6 bases at V and 2 bases at J, leaving 5 bases unmatched. CDR1 and CDR2 from the germline V gene are SQVTM and ANQGSEA. The CDR3 contains 13 residues. CDR3 residues: CSVGDRRNYGYTF. CDR3 sequence (DNA): TGCAGCGTGGGGGACAGGAGAAACTATGGCTACACCTTC.

This chain joins TRBV4-1 and TRBJ1-5; D is unclear. Germline CDR1 is MGHRA and CDR2 is YSYEKL. The ends were cut back, 1 base at V and 4 bases at J, with 2 bases in the middle. This CDR3 is built from 12 residues. The CDR3 nucleotides read TGCGCCAGCAGCCAAGCTAATCAGCCCCAGCATTTT. This translates into CASSQANQPQHF.

This chain uses TRBV18 with TRBJ2-7; 11 positions agree with TRBD1. Germline CDR1 is KGHSH and CDR2 is LQKENI. Trimming took 3 bases from V and 3 from J; bases not matched to a gene: 4. The CDR3 consists of 15 residues. CDR3 sequence: CASSPGQGADYEQYF. DNA of the CDR3: TGTGCCAGCTCACCCGGACAGGGGGCGGACTACGAGCAGTACTTC.

This sequence joins TRBV7-9 and TRBJ1-3; weak D call: TRBD1 (6 bases). V lost 5 bases to trimming and J lost 4 bases, with 15 bases between them. Germline V gene data show CDR1 as SEHNR and CDR2 as FQNEAQ (reference sequence). CDR3 length equals 15 residues. CDR3 region: CASSRQGRGGNTIYF. CDR3 DNA sequence: TGTGCCAGCAGCCGTCAGGGGAGAGGGGGAAACACCATATATTTT.

This rearrangement joins TRBV7-2 to TRBJ1-2, with D maybe TRBD1 (5 bases). This CDR3 has 12 residues. Germline CDR1 SGHTA, CDR2 FQGNSA. The V gene lost 6 bases and the J gene lost 6 bases, with 11 bases spanning the gap. CDR3 in amino acids: CASSGRDHGYTF. The CDR3 DNA reads as TGTGCCAGCAGTGGGAGGGACCATGGCTACACCTTC.

The chain is built from TRBV5-1 and TRBJ2-3, with TRBD2 matching 9 bases. In germline, CDR1 is SGHRS, CDR2 YFSETQ. The CDR3 spans 16 residues. J gave up 2 bases and V 4 bases, and 8 bases lay outside the gene matches. CDR3 region: CASSPSLAGITDTQYF. CDR3 DNA: TGCGCCAGCAGCCCGTCCCTAGCGGGGATCACAGATACGCAGTATTTT.

J is TRBJ2-7 and V is TRBV4-3; perhaps TRBD2 as D (5 bases). CDR3 size: 15 residues. V shed 4 bases and J shed 0 bases, with 13 bases lying between them. CDR1 is LGHNA and CDR2 is YSLEER in the germline V gene. The DNA for the CDR3 is TGCGCCAGCAGCCGAGGGCGGACGTCCTCCTACGAGCAGTACTTC. Translation: CASSRGRTSSYEQYF.